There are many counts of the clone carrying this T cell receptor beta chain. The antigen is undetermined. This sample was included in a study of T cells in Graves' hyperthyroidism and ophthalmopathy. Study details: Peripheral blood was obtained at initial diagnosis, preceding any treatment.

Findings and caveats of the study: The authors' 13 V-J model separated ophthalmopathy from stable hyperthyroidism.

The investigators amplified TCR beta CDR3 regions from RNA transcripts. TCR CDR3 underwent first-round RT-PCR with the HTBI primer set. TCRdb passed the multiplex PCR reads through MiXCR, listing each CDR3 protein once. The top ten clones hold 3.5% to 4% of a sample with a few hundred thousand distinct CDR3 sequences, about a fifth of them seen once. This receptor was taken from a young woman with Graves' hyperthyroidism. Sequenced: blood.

The CDR3 sequence: CASRVGTEGNTIYF. The CDR3 nucleotides read TGTGCCAGCAGAGTCGGGACGGAAGGAAACACCATATATTTT. The chain combines TRBV6-1 with TRBJ1-3; D is perhaps TRBD1 (5 bases). The CDR3 loop spans 14 amino acids. Germline V gene data show CDR1 as MNHNS and CDR2 as SASEGT. Trimming took 6 bases from V and 4 from J, leaving 13 bases between them.